A selection of T cell receptor beta chains follows, all from one sample in a study of CD8 T cells in Susac syndrome. TCRdb redid the calling of the immunoSEQ multiplex PCR reads with MiXCR, one entry per CDR3 protein. The sample consists of about 130,000 distinct CDR3 sequences, about 94% of them appearing once. The source material was CD8+ T cells from PBMCs. Receptor source: a human donor with Susac syndrome. The CDR3 runs from the conserved cysteine through the conserved F or W. D genes are given only for firm matches. Clone size is given for some rows only: seen once, a few or many times, or a class if the clone is expanded.

v_gene	j_gene	abundance	d_gene	CDR3aa	CDR3nt
TRBV5-6	TRBJ1-1	-	-	CASSLEMAGDSEAFF	TGTGCCAGCAGCTTGGAGATGGCAGGCGATAGTGAAGCTTTCTTT
TRBV25-1	TRBJ2-3	-	-	CASSTGSTDTQYF	TGTGCCAGCAGTACGGGGAGCACAGATACGCAGTATTTT
TRBV6-1	TRBJ2-2	few	TRBD2	CASSELAGGPGELFF	TGTGCCAGCAGTGAACTAGCGGGGGGGCCCGGGGAGCTGTTTTTT
TRBV7-2	TRBJ2-1	-	TRBD2	CASSLPSGSDNEQFF	TGTGCCAGCAGCTTACCCAGCGGGAGTGACAATGAGCAGTTCTTC
TRBV9	TRBJ2-2	-	-	CASSVEGSVTGELFF	TGTGCCAGCAGCGTGGAGGGGAGTGTTACCGGGGAGCTGTTTTTT
TRBV28	TRBJ1-4	-	-	CASSIDQGRHEKLFF	TGTGCCAGCAGCATTGACCAGGGAAGACATGAAAAACTGTTTTTT
TRBV18	TRBJ2-1	once	-	CASSLTGNNEQFF	TGTGCCAGCTCACTAACAGGCAACAATGAGCAGTTCTTC
TRBV4-2	TRBJ2-7	-	-	CASSQEGGAYEQYF	TGTGCCAGCAGCCAAGAGGGGGGTGCCTACGAGCAGTACTTC
TRBV12-3/TRBV12-4	TRBJ2-3	few	TRBD2	CASSSGLAGGTDTQYF	TGTGCCAGCAGTTCCGGACTAGCGGGGGGCACAGATACGCAGTATTTT
TRBV7-9	TRBJ1-2	-	TRBD1	CASSFSGQIYGYTF	TGTGCCAGCAGCTTTTCGGGACAGATCTATGGCTACACCTTC
TRBV7-3	TRBJ2-7	-	-	CASSFDFGYEQYF	TGTGCCAGCAGCTTTGACTTTGGCTACGAGCAGTACTTC
TRBV2	TRBJ2-6	-	-	CASVGPGGANVLTF	TGTGCCAGCGTGGGGCCCGGGGGGGCCAACGTCCTGACTTTC
TRBV25-1	TRBJ1-3	-	-	CASSESSGNTIYF	TGTGCCAGCAGTGAGAGCTCTGGAAACACCATATATTTT
TRBV27	TRBJ1-2	-	TRBD1	CASSPRDRVFVNGYTF	TGTGCCAGCAGCCCCCGGGACAGGGTTTTCGTGAATGGCTACACCTTC
TRBV2	TRBJ2-1	-	TRBD2	CASREGTSGYNEQFF	TGTGCCAGCAGAGAAGGGACTAGCGGGTACAATGAGCAGTTCTTC
TRBV7-8	TRBJ2-5	-	-	CASSRYRVGETQYF	TGTGCCAGCAGCAGGTACAGGGTCGGAGAGACCCAGTACTTC
TRBV27	TRBJ2-7	-	-	CASSPRDLWAYEQYF	TGTGCCAGCAGCCCGCGGGACCTCTGGGCCTACGAGCAGTACTTC
TRBV28	TRBJ2-2	-	-	CASSFAHAGELFF	TGTGCCAGCAGTTTTGCCCACGCCGGGGAGCTGTTTTTT
TRBV4-1	TRBJ2-1	-	-	CASSQVRSGEQFF	TGCGCCAGCAGCCAAGTCCGGAGCGGTGAGCAGTTCTTC
TRBV27	TRBJ2-7	-	TRBD1	CASRKGTGDSRYEQYF	TGTGCCAGCAGGAAGGGGACAGGGGATTCCCGCTACGAGCAGTACTTC
TRBV20-1	TRBJ2-1	-	-	CSARDRFGGHEQFF	TGCAGTGCTAGAGATCGGTTCGGGGGGCATGAGCAGTTCTTC
TRBV27	TRBJ2-5	-	TRBD2	CASSLLAGVRETQYF	TGTGCCAGCAGTTTACTAGCGGGAGTCAGGGAGACCCAGTACTTC
TRBV25-1	TRBJ2-1	-	-	CASSELDNEQFF	TGTGCCAGCAGTGAATTAGACAATGAGCAGTTCTTC
TRBV30	TRBJ1-2	-	-	CARGDLGGYTF	TGTGCCCGCGGGGATCTGGGTGGCTACACCTTC
TRBV6-5	TRBJ2-7	-	-	CASSYSSHYEQYF	TGTGCCAGCAGTTACTCCAGTCACTACGAGCAGTACTTC
TRBV28	TRBJ2-7	-	TRBD2	CASNPTDRLAVEQYF	TGTGCCAGCAACCCAACCGACAGACTAGCGGTCGAGCAGTACTTC
TRBV4-1	TRBJ2-5	-	-	CASSQVPAEQETQYF	TGCGCCAGCAGCCAAGTCCCGGCAGAGCAAGAGACCCAGTACTTC
TRBV6-4	TRBJ2-1	-	-	CASSDPGQSLNEQFF	TGTGCCAGCAGTGACCCGGGACAAAGCCTTAATGAGCAGTTCTTC